Below, 12 T cell receptor beta chains from the same sample are listed, as sequenced in a study of T-cell memory formation after mild COVID-19. A single record per CDR3 protein comes from TCRdb applying MiXCR to the 5' RACE reads. This sample carries approximately 400,000 distinct CDR3 sequences, about 24% of them seen once, and the ten largest clones take around 8.7%. The specimen was PBMCs or a T cell subset sorted from them (not recorded which). These receptors originate from an adult woman who had mild COVID-19 (a few samples of this study predate the infection). Cell type and time point are not known.

J is TRBJ2-2 and V is TRBV9; D is undetermined. Per germline, CDR1 SGDLS and CDR2 YYNGEE. The CDR3 totals 16 residues. V was shortened by 4 bases and J by 0 bases, with 13 bases between the two germline ends. The CDR3 here is CASSPAGQANTGELFF. The CDR3 DNA reads as TGTGCCAGCAGCCCCGCCGGGCAGGCGAACACCGGGGAGCTGTTTTTT.

This clonotype occurred a few times. The chain combines TRBV18 with TRBJ2-3, with 7 bases matching TRBD2. The junction had 16 bases not matched to a gene; V was cut back by 0 bases and J by 1 base. The CDR3 has 20 amino acids. Germline CDR1 is KGHSH and CDR2 is LQKENI. The CDR3 protein is CASSPPRGMSQRGRTDTQYF. CDR3 sequence (DNA): TGTGCCAGCTCACCACCGCGCGGGATGAGCCAGCGGGGACGCACAGATACGCAGTATTTT.

The chain carries TRBV4-3 and TRBJ2-7; D unclear. Per germline, CDR1 LGHNA and CDR2 YSLEER. This CDR3 is 13 amino acids long. The ends were cut back, 4 bases at V and 3 bases at J, with 10 bases in the middle. The CDR3 DNA reads as TGCGCCAGCAGCCGCACGGCGGACTACGAGCAGTACTTC. The encoded protein is CASSRTADYEQYF.

This sequence joins TRBV6-5 and TRBJ1-2; TRBD1 aligns across 7 bases. This CDR3 is 15 amino acids long. Unmatched junction bases numbered 7, after V lost 2 bases and J lost 4 bases. The germline CDR1 and CDR2 sequences are MNHEY and SVGAGI. The CDR3 bases are TGTGCCAGCAGTTACCAGGGGGGCGCCGGCTATGGCTACACCTTC. Translation gives CASSYQGGAGYGYTF.

V is TRBV20-1 and J is TRBJ1-5, with D uncertain. V shed 0 bases and J shed 0 bases, with 6 bases lying between them. Germline CDR1 is DFQATT and CDR2 is SNEGSKA (reference sequence). There are 14 residues in the CDR3. In DNA form, the CDR3 reads TGCAGTGCTAGAGATCCGAATAGCAATCAGCCCCAGCATTTT. It is translated as CSARDPNSNQPQHF.

At least ten counts were recorded for this clonotype. The chain combines TRBV12-3 or TRBV12-4 with TRBJ2-6; no clear D gene. CDR3 length: 14 residues. V gave up 5 bases and J gave up 8 bases, with 13 bases separating them. This CDR3 reads CASSPPTSSNVLTF. The CDR3 coding sequence is TGTGCCAGCAGTCCCCCGACGAGTTCCAACGTCCTGACTTTC.

This chain connects TRBV20-1 to TRBJ1-2; the D is unclear. This CDR3 spans 15 amino acids. CDR1 is DFQATT, CDR2 SNEGSKA, per germline (reference sequence). V was pared by 0 bases and J by 4 bases, with 15 bases between. The CDR3 nucleotides are TGCAGTGCTAGAGATCCGCGGTTCGGCGGCTATGGCTACACCTTC. Its translation is CSARDPRFGGYGYTF.

In this sample, this clonotype turned up a few times. CDR3 loop: CASNQGSLTDTQYF. Written as DNA, the CDR3 is TGTGCCAGCAACCAAGGCTCTTTAACAGATACGCAGTATTTT. This sequence joins TRBV7-3 and TRBJ2-3; no clear D. V lost 7 bases and J 3 bases, leaving 14 bases between the germline ends. Germline CDR1 is SGHTA and CDR2 is FQGTGA. The CDR3 spans 14 residues.

This clonotype occurred a few times. This chain connects TRBV20-1 to TRBJ2-7; D may be TRBD1 (7 bases). This CDR3 is built from 15 residues. V shed 0 bases and J shed 6 bases, with 18 bases lying between them. Germline V gene data show CDR1 as DFQATT and CDR2 as SNEGSKA (reference sequence). CDR3 nucleotide sequence: TGCAGTGCTAGAGATATCCGGGGGACAGCTATCGAGCAGTACTTC. It codes for CSARDIRGTAIEQYF.

The chain joins TRBV3-1 to TRBJ2-2; TRBD2 matches at 9 bases. The CDR3 is 13 residues long. CDR1 LGHDT and CDR2 YNNKEL come from the germline V gene (reference sequence). V gave up 4 bases and J gave up 6 bases; unmatched junction bases: 0. CDR3 sequence (DNA): TGTGCCAGCAGCCGACTAGCGGCCGGGGAGCTGTTTTTT. Its protein product is CASSRLAAGELFF.

This rearrangement joins TRBV5-6 to TRBJ1-6, with D possibly matching TRBD1 (6 bases). CDR1 SGHDT and CDR2 YYEEEE come from the germline V gene. This CDR3 comprises 15 residues. V dropped 4 bases and J dropped 7 bases, with 15 bases sitting between them. This chain's CDR3 is CASSRPGTQNSPLHF. CDR3 nucleotide sequence: TGTGCCAGCAGCAGACCCGGGACACAAAATTCACCCCTCCACTTT. The full variable domain, rest sourced from reference TRBV5-6 and TRBJ1-6, is DAGVTQSPTHLIKTRGQQVTLRCSPKSGHDTVSWYQQALGQGPQFIFQYYEEEERQRGNFPDRFSGHQFPNYSSELNVNALLLGDSALYLCASSRPGTQNSPLHFGNGTRLTVT.

The CDR3 nucleotides read TGTGCCAGCAGTTACCCCCAGGGACTAGCGGGAGGAGCGAACGAGCAGTACTTC. Translated: CASSYPQGLAGGANEQYF. The chain links TRBV6-2 or TRBV6-3 to TRBJ2-7, with 15 bases identical to TRBD2. Per germline, CDR1 MNHEY and CDR2 SVGEGT. Trimming removed 2 bases from V and 5 bases from J; junction bases left unmatched: 10. The CDR3 extends over 18 amino acids.